These 5 T cell receptor beta chains share one sample of origin, sequenced in a study of human T cells and chemical hapten exposure. A single record per CDR3 protein comes from TCRdb applying MiXCR to the RACE reads. The sample has 42,000 or so distinct CDR3 sequences; under 4.5% are singletons. Time point in this sample: patch test 1, 2 weeks after DPC sensitization. This sample's treatment: therapeutic diphenylcyclopropenone sensitization with weekly scalp DPC. Total RNA was isolated from whole blood that had not been fractionated. The specimen comprised whole blood, sampled in connection with sensitization to the hapten diphenylcyclopropenone (DPC). The receptors were sampled from a man aged 50 or older with alopecia areata. Some clones in this sample may be carry-over from other donors' samples.

This clonotype was counted at least ten times. The chain combines TRBV20-1 with TRBJ2-3; D is possibly TRBD1 or TRBD2 (5 bases each). Germline V gene lookup returns CDR1 DFQATT and CDR2 SNEGSKA (reference sequence). The CDR3 runs 13 residues. V gave up 7 bases and J gave up 0 bases, with 11 bases separating them. CDR3 coding DNA: TGCAGTGTTCCCCGGGACAGCACAGATACGCAGTATTTT. This encodes CSVPRDSTDTQYF.

This clonotype was counted many times. This chain connects TRBV28 to TRBJ2-7; the D is unclear. Trimming took 3 bases from V and 3 from J, leaving 9 bases between them. Per the germline V gene, CDR1 is MDHEN and CDR2 is SYDVKM. This CDR3 spans 13 amino acids. CDR3 DNA sequence: TGTGCCAGCAGTTTCGGCAGATACTACGAGCAGTACTTC. It yields the protein CASSFGRYYEQYF.

This clonotype showed up many times. Here the CDR3 DNA reads TGTGCCAGCAGCCCACTCCGGGACAGGGGGAAAGAGACCCAGTACTTC. It codes for CASSPLRDRGKETQYF. The gene calls are TRBV7-8 and TRBJ2-5; 11 nucleotides line up with TRBD1. Germline V gives CDR1 SGHVS, CDR2 FQNEAQ. Trimming took 5 bases from V and 3 from J; bases not matched to a gene: 8. The CDR3 covers 16 residues.

This clonotype was detected many times. V is TRBV7-9 and J is TRBJ2-5; TRBD1 aligns across 8 bases. The ends lost 5 bases at V and 4 bases at J; junction bases unmatched: 6. Germline CDR1 SEHNR, CDR2 FQNEAQ (reference sequence). The CDR3 is 14 amino acids. CDR3 protein: CASSPQGARETQYF. The CDR3 DNA is TGTGCCAGCAGCCCCCAGGGGGCACGAGAGACCCAGTACTTC.

This rearrangement joins TRBV20-1 to TRBJ1-2; TRBD1 matches 7 bases. The germline V gene encodes CDR1 DFQATT and CDR2 SNEGSKA (reference sequence). The CDR3 length is 13 residues. Trimming removed 2 bases from V and 1 base from J; junction bases left unmatched: 1. CDR3 region: CSARQGDNYGYTF. The CDR3 nucleotides read TGCAGTGCTAGACAGGGGGATAACTATGGCTACACCTTC.